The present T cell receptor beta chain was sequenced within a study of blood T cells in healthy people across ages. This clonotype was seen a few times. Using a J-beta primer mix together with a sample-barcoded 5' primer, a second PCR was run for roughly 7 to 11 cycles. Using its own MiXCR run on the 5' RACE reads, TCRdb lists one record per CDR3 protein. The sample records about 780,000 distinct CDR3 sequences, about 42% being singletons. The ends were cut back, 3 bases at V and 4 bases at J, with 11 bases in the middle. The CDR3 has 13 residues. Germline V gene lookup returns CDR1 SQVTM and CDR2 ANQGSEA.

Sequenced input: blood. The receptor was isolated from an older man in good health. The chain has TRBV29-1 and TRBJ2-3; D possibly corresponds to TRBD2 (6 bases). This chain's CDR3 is CSVEVQRADTQYF. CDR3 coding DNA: TGCAGCGTTGAGGTTCAGCGGGCAGATACGCAGTATTTT.